The rows below give T cell receptor beta chains drawn from one sample of a study of blood T cell repertoires in COVID-19. Sequenced by immunoSEQ multiplex PCR; TCRdb stores in-frame clones only, minus some. The profile shows 200,000 to 250,000 clones, roughly 85% of them singletons. Specimen: peripheral blood. The receptors here all came from a woman under 30 who had recovered from COVID-19. The CDR3 runs from the conserved cysteine through the conserved F or W. The D gene is left open where the match is weak. Only part of the rows carry a size: once, few, many, or a class if the clone is expanded.

clone_size d_call j_call v_call cdr3_aa cdr3_nt
- TRBD1 TRBJ1-2 TRBV6-6 CASSPGTVNYGYTF TGTGCCAGCAGTCCCGGGACAGTAAACTATGGCTACACCTTC
- - TRBJ2-3 TRBV6-5 CASHLSGFGTDTQYF TGTGCCAGCCATCTCAGCGGGTTCGGGACAGATACGCAGTATTTT
- - TRBJ2-5 TRBV29-1 CSVVPGDHQETQYF TGCAGCGTTGTTCCGGGAGATCACCAAGAGACCCAGTACTTC
- TRBD1 TRBJ2-7 TRBV7-6 CASSPSKGANYEQYF TGTGCCAGCAGCCCAAGCAAGGGGGCTAACTACGAGCAGTACTTC
- - TRBJ1-5 TRBV6-5 CASRPQAYSNQPQHF TGTGCCAGCAGACCACAGGCTTATAGCAATCAGCCCCAGCATTTT
- TRBD2 TRBJ2-7 TRBV3-1/TRBV3-2 CASSQVAGSSYEQYF TGTGCCAGCAGCCAAGTAGCGGGTAGCTCCTACGAGCAGTACTTC
- - TRBJ2-2 TRBV12-3/TRBV12-4 CASSGDLTGELFF TGTGCCAGCAGTGGAGACCTCACCGGGGAGCTGTTTTTT
- TRBD2 TRBJ2-5 TRBV5-1 CASSLEVGGGVETQYF TGCGCCAGCAGCTTGGAGGTCGGCGGGGGGGTGGAGACCCAGTACTTC
- - TRBJ2-7 TRBV19 CASSITGSSYEQYF TGTGCCAGTAGTATAACGGGGTCGTCGTACGAGCAGTACTTC
- TRBD2 TRBJ2-5 TRBV6-5 CATHRREVKETQYF TGTGCCACTCACCGGCGGGAGGTAAAAGAGACCCAGTACTTC
few - TRBJ2-1 TRBV2 CASSEGRSSYNEQFF TGTGCCAGCAGTGAAGGGAGAAGCTCCTACAATGAGCAGTTCTTC
- - TRBJ2-7 TRBV19 CASSMYATYEQYF TGTGCCAGTAGTATGTATGCGACCTACGAGCAGTACTTC
- - TRBJ2-4 TRBV27 CASSSSVLAAKNIQYF TGTGCCAGCAGCTCTTCGGTCCTAGCAGCCAAAAACATTCAGTACTTC
- TRBD1 TRBJ2-2 TRBV4-1 CASSQVGQGISRELFF TGCGCCAGCAGCCAAGTGGGACAGGGGATCAGCCGGGAGCTGTTTTTT
- TRBD2 TRBJ2-7 TRBV5-1 CASSFGGLAEDYEQYF TGCGCCAGCAGCTTCGGGGGACTAGCGGAAGACTACGAGCAGTACTTC
few TRBD2 TRBJ2-1 TRBV29-1 CSVEQSLAAFNEQFF TGCAGCGTTGAACAATCGCTAGCGGCCTTCAATGAGCAGTTCTTC
- - TRBJ2-3 TRBV10-1 CASRASGTDTQYF TGCGCCAGCAGGGCGAGCGGCACAGATACGCAGTATTTT
- - TRBJ2-5 TRBV18 CASSGGETQYF TGTGCCAGCTCCGGAGGGGAGACCCAGTACTTC
- - TRBJ2-1 TRBV5-6 CASSFRDRPWDEQFF TGTGCCAGCAGCTTCCGAGACAGGCCTTGGGATGAGCAGTTCTTC
once TRBD1 TRBJ1-5 TRBV25-1 CASSGDRASNQPQHF TGTGCCAGCAGTGGTGACAGGGCCTCGAATCAGCCCCAGCATTTT
- TRBD1 TRBJ2-2 TRBV6-5 CASLTGQANTGELFF TGTGCCAGTTTGACGGGACAGGCGAACACCGGGGAGCTGTTTTTT
- - TRBJ2-1 TRBV5-6 CASSYGRTQEFF TGTGCCAGCAGCTATGGACGGACTCAGGAGTTCTTC
few - TRBJ1-1 TRBV6-2/TRBV6-3 CASSPQTHTEAFF TGTGCCAGCAGTCCACAGACGCACACTGAAGCTTTCTTT
- - TRBJ1-4 TRBV27 CASSLSRGEKLFF TGTGCCAGCAGTTTATCCCGGGGTGAAAAACTGTTTTTT
once - TRBJ1-2 TRBV6-5 CASRGERRVYGYTF TGTGCCAGCAGGGGAGAGCGGAGGGTCTATGGCTACACCTTC
- - TRBJ2-7 TRBV7-2 CASSLSSGGTYEQYF TGTGCCAGCAGCTTGTCCAGCGGAGGGACCTACGAGCAGTACTTC
- TRBD2 TRBJ2-1 TRBV5-1 CASRGEGNEQFF TGCGCCAGCAGGGGGGAGGGCAATGAGCAGTTCTTC
once - TRBJ2-1 TRBV6-5 CASLSNEQFF TGTGCCAGCCTCTCCAATGAGCAGTTCTTC
- TRBD1 TRBJ1-5 TRBV10-3 CATCPGTGGDQPQHF TGTGCCACCTGTCCCGGGACAGGAGGGGATCAGCCCCAGCATTTT
- TRBD1 TRBJ2-2 TRBV5-1 CASRRGQENTGELFF TGCGCCAGCAGGCGGGGACAGGAAAACACCGGGGAGCTGTTTTTT
- - TRBJ1-5 TRBV6-4 CASSDSNQNQPQHF TGTGCCAGCAGTGACTCTAACCAGAATCAGCCCCAGCATTTT
- - TRBJ2-5 TRBV24-1 CATSDFNYQETQYF TGTGCCACCAGTGATTTTAACTACCAAGAGACCCAGTACTTC
- TRBD1 TRBJ1-5 TRBV19 CASRTGLNQPQHF TGTGCCAGCAGGACAGGGCTGAATCAGCCCCAGCATTTT
once - TRBJ2-1 TRBV13 CASSPVAVLEQFF TGTGCCAGCAGCCCAGTAGCGGTCCTTGAGCAGTTCTTC
once - TRBJ2-5 TRBV7-6 CASSLAGATQETQYF TGTGCCAGCAGCTTAGCAGGGGCGACCCAAGAGACCCAGTACTTC
- - TRBJ2-3 TRBV6-2/TRBV6-3 CASSYSSLANADTQYF TGTGCCAGCAGTTACTCGAGTCTAGCTAACGCAGATACGCAGTATTTT
once - TRBJ1-6 TRBV19 CASSSTGQVSPLHF TGTGCCAGTAGTTCTACAGGGCAGGTTTCACCCCTCCACTTT
- - TRBJ1-1 TRBV20-1 CSARGLSEAFF TGCAGTGCTAGGGGGCTCTCAGAAGCTTTCTTT
- - TRBJ2-5 TRBV25-1 CASSDNSGLEREETQYF TGTGCCAGCAGTGACAACTCGGGACTGGAAAGGGAAGAGACCCAGTACTTC
- - TRBJ2-1 TRBV29-1 CSVGRSSYNEQFF TGCAGCGTTGGGCGGAGCTCCTACAATGAGCAGTTCTTC
- - TRBJ1-1 TRBV27 CASSLSSAEAFF TGTGCCAGCAGTTTATCGTCAGCTGAAGCTTTCTTT
- TRBD1 TRBJ1-2 TRBV6-4 CASSQGADYGYTF TGTGCCAGCTCTCAGGGGGCGGACTATGGCTACACCTTC
- - TRBJ2-7 TRBV11-2 CASSLVLFGEQYF TGTGCCAGCAGCTTAGTTTTGTTCGGCGAGCAGTACTTC
- TRBD2 TRBJ2-3 TRBV9 CASSDHLADSTDTQYF TGTGCCAGCAGCGACCATCTAGCGGACAGCACAGATACGCAGTATTTT
- - TRBJ2-7 TRBV3-1/TRBV3-2 CASSQAGREVNEQYF TGTGCCAGCAGCCAAGCCGGCCGGGAAGTTAACGAGCAGTACTTC
- - TRBJ1-1 TRBV7-9 CASSLPTAEAFF TGTGCCAGCAGCTTACCGACAGCTGAAGCTTTCTTT
- TRBD1 TRBJ2-5 TRBV10-3 CAISSGTGVQETQYF TGTGCCATCAGCTCGGGGACAGGGGTCCAAGAGACCCAGTACTTC
once TRBD2 TRBJ2-2 TRBV5-4 CASSPGLASNTGELFF TGTGCCAGCAGCCCGGGACTAGCGTCGAACACCGGGGAGCTGTTTTTT